This TCR beta chain was captured by sequencing in a study of blood T cell repertoires in COVID-19. As for the study in general: Material from acute and convalescent COVID-19 was sourced from the United States, Italy and Spain.

This CDR3 spans 14 amino acids. The germline V gene has CDR1 MDHEN and CDR2 SYDVKM. V was shortened by 5 bases and J by 1 base, with 10 bases between the two germline ends. Methods used by the authors: By means of reference gene primer amplification, nucleated cell counts were estimated. The data were produced by immunoSEQ multiplex PCR, yet TCRdb's version contains in-frame clones alone and is incomplete. V, J and clone size are taken as reported in that table, and D and trimming were inferred from the DNA itself. The sample consists of under 200,000 clones, about 86% of them appearing once. Sequenced: peripheral blood. This TCR came from a man in his 60s with acute or convalescent COVID-19. V is TRBV28 and J is TRBJ2-3; TRBD1 is a possible D gene (6 bases). In DNA form, the CDR3 reads TGTGCCAGCAGTCCACAGGGAGGCACAGATACGCAGTATTTT. Translation gives CASSPQGGTDTQYF.